These 11 T cell receptor beta chains originate from one sample sequenced in a study of OX40 agonist ivuxolimab in advanced cancers. Repertoires were generated with immunoSEQ multiplex PCR, while TCRdb's copy carries only in-frame clones and drops some. The sample shows around 38,000 clones, about 80% of them seen only once. The source material was CD4+ or CD8+ T cells sorted from blood, sampled in a trial of the OX40 agonist ivuxolimab. The receptor source for this set is an adult with an advanced solid tumor such as melanoma, head and neck, liver or kidney cancer.

This sequence joins TRBV19 and TRBJ1-4; D gene ambiguous. CDR3 length: 15 amino acids. V lost 6 bases, J lost 7 bases, and 18 bases lay in between. Per the germline V gene, CDR1 is LNHDA and CDR2 is SQIVND (reference sequence). DNA of the CDR3: TGTGCCAGTAGGTCCCCCGGGCCACGATTTGAAAAACTGTTTTTT. Encoded protein: CASRSPGPRFEKLFF.

This clone appeared a few times. The chain employs TRBV6-1 and TRBJ1-6, with unresolved D. The CDR3 contains 12 residues. The germline V and J ends were trimmed by 6 bases and 7 bases, with 7 bases remaining between them. The germline V gene encodes CDR1 MNHNS and CDR2 SASEGT. CDR3 sequence (DNA): TGTGCCAGCAGCCGACGGAATTCACCCCTCCACTTT. It specifies CASSRRNSPLHF.

V is TRBV6-6 and J is TRBJ1-2, with D uncertain. Trimming pared 2 bases from V and 8 bases from J, leaving 9 bases between. The germline gives CDR1 MNHNY, CDR2 SVGAGI (reference sequence). The CDR3 runs 12 residues. The DNA of the CDR3 is TGTGCCAGCAGTTACCGCGTTGGGGGCTACACCTTC. Residues: CASSYRVGGYTF.

The chain couples TRBV29-1 to TRBJ2-7, with D possibly being TRBD2 (6 bases). V lost 5 bases and J lost 1, with 9 bases in between. The CDR3 has 12 amino acids. In germline, CDR1 is SQVTM, CDR2 ANQGSEA. The CDR3 sequence: CSVKTRSYEQYF. The CDR3 nucleotides read TGCAGCGTTAAGACTAGGTCCTACGAGCAGTACTTC.

The chain couples TRBV9 to TRBJ2-7, with 7 positions matching TRBD2. In germline, CDR1 is SGDLS, CDR2 YYNGEE. Trimming cost V 0 bases and J 3 bases; bases outside gene matches: 6. The length of the CDR3 is 15 residues. In DNA form, the CDR3 reads TGTGCCAGCAGCGTAGAGGCTAGCGGTTTCTACGAGCAGTACTTC. Protein product: CASSVEASGFYEQYF.

This clone was recorded only once. This chain links TRBV4-2 with TRBJ2-7; a possible D gene is TRBD1 (6 bases). The CDR3 sequence is 14 residues long. The germline V gene encodes CDR1 LGHNA and CDR2 YNFKEQ. V lost 5 bases and J lost 3, with 14 bases in between. In DNA form, the CDR3 reads TGTGCCAGCAGCTTGGGTTCGGACAGCTACGAGCAGTACTTC. It codes for CASSLGSDSYEQYF.

The chain employs TRBV5-5 and TRBJ1-2; possibly TRBD1 for D (5 bases). Germline V gene sequence: CDR1 SGHKS, CDR2 YYEKEE (reference sequence). The CDR3 runs to 13 residues. V lost 0 bases to trimming and J lost 5 bases, with 8 bases between them. The CDR3 loop is CASSLAAGYGYTF. The CDR3 region has the DNA TGTGCCAGCAGCTTGGCGGCAGGGTATGGCTACACCTTC.

This clone has a handful of counts. The chain couples TRBV10-3 to TRBJ2-3, with D possibly TRBD2 on 6 matching bases. Trimming removed 6 bases at V and 3 bases at J, with 13 bases between. This CDR3 has 14 residues. In germline, CDR1 is ENHRY, CDR2 SYGVKD. The CDR3 sequence: CAIRETRETDTQYF. CDR3 nucleotide sequence: TGTGCCATCAGGGAGACTAGGGAAACAGATACGCAGTATTTT.

The chain couples TRBV27 to TRBJ2-5, with TRBD2 matching 13 bases. V dropped 2 bases and J dropped 5; count of bases not matched to a gene: 11. The CDR3 length is 18 residues. Germline V gene data show CDR1 as MNHEY and CDR2 as SMNVEV (reference sequence). CDR3 coding DNA: TGTGCCAGCAGTTTAGTTCCCTGGACTAGCGGGAGTCTGGAGACCCAGTACTTC. This translates into CASSLVPWTSGSLETQYF.

This chain links TRBV6-4 with TRBJ2-1, with TRBD2 matching over 15 bases. This CDR3 has 19 residues. The germline gives CDR1 MRHNA, CDR2 SNTAGT. Losses at the gene ends were 6 bases for V and 4 bases for J; bases not matched to a gene: 13. In nucleotides, the CDR3 is TGTGCCAGCAGCGCGGGACTAGCGGGAGGCTATAAGTCATACAATGAGCAGTTCTTC. This sequence encodes CASSAGLAGGYKSYNEQFF.

The chain uses TRBV27 and TRBJ1-1, with no clear D. Trimming left V 0 bases short and J 8 bases short, with 10 bases between. Germline loops: CDR1 MNHEY, CDR2 SMNVEV (reference sequence). The CDR3 is 13 amino acids. CDR3 in amino acids: CASSLSVSGEAFF. CDR3 in DNA: TGTGCCAGCAGTTTATCTGTTTCTGGGGAAGCTTTCTTT.